This T cell receptor beta chain was retrieved from a study of shared clonotypes between healthy human individuals. CDR3 length: 16 residues. Germline trimming cut 5 bases from V and 5 bases from J; bases unmatched to any gene: 10. The germline V gene has CDR1 SGHNT and CDR2 YENEEA. Only one count was recorded for this clone. Sequenced by immunoSEQ multiplex PCR; TCRdb stores in-frame clones only, minus some. The sample includes about 1 million clones, about 76% of them seen just once. This TCR was sampled from a man aged 18 to 30 in good health. V and J are TRBV11-3 and TRBJ2-5; 11 bases are shared with TRBD2. The material sequenced was memory CD4+ T cells sorted from blood. Documented subset: CD45RA-negative fraction. In nucleotides, the CDR3 is TGTGCCAGCAGCATTAGCGGGGGGGCCGGTTCGGAGACCCAGTACTTC. Translation gives CASSISGGAGSETQYF.